This T cell receptor beta chain was captured by sequencing in a study of shared clonotypes between healthy human individuals. Each sorted subset replicate got 200 ng genomic DNA, 25,000 to 35,000 genomes. Profiling relied on immunoSEQ multiplex PCR, and the TCRdb table lists in-frame clones only, not all of them. The sample consists of 400,000 to 600,000 clones, roughly 95% of them appearing once. The study enrolled healthy HIV-negative adults without recent acute infections or vaccinations as donors. Partitioning of CD4+ cells yielded a CD45RA+ naive subset and a CD45RA-negative memory subset. The source of this sequence is a woman under 40 in good health. The sample was naive CD4+ T cells sorted from blood. Specified subset: CD45RA+ positively selected.

DNA of the CDR3: TGTGCCAGCAGCTTCGTCCAAAGGGGATATGGCTACACCTTC. This encodes CASSFVQRGYGYTF. The chain is built from TRBV5-6 and TRBJ1-2; D may be TRBD1 (5 bases). Germline CDR1 reads SGHDT; CDR2 reads YYEEEE. The CDR3 consists of 14 residues. The ends were cut back, 2 bases at V and 5 bases at J, with 13 bases in the middle.